These 20 T cell receptor beta chains were all obtained from the same sample, sequenced in a study of cytomegalovirus exposure and HLA in healthy donors. The PCR had 60 Vbeta and 13 Jbeta primers. TCRdb's table, derived via immunoSEQ multiplex PCR, lists solely in-frame clones and lacks some. The table lists about 230,000 clones, 70% to 90% of them singletons. Sequences were obtained from PBMCs. These receptors all stem from a human donor in good health.

This clone was seen only once. The rearrangement links TRBV11-3 to TRBJ2-7, with TRBD1 identical over 11 bases. V dropped 5 bases and J dropped 3; count of bases not matched to a gene: 3. CDR1 SGHNT and CDR2 YENEEA come from the germline V gene. The CDR3 extends over 14 amino acids. The CDR3 DNA reads TGTGCCAGCAGCGTCGGGACAGGGGGCTACGAGCAGTACTTC. This encodes CASSVGTGGYEQYF.

The rearrangement joins TRBV4-2 to TRBJ2-5; TRBD2 might be the D (6 bases). CDR3 size: 12 residues. Germline loops: CDR1 LGHNA, CDR2 YNFKEQ. Trimming removed 3 bases from V and 9 bases from J, with 11 bases in between. The CDR3 region is CASSHGGAAQYF. Written as DNA, the CDR3 is TGTGCCAGCAGCCACGGAGGGGCGGCCCAGTACTTC.

V and J are TRBV7-8 and TRBJ2-3, with 7 nucleotides matching TRBD2. The CDR3 is 16 amino acids. Trimming at V came to 2 bases and at J to 2 bases, leaving 7 bases not matched to a gene. The germline CDR1 and CDR2 sequences are SGHVS and FQNEAQ. The CDR3 DNA is TGTGCCAGCAGCTTAATAGGGCGGGGGTTCACAGATACGCAGTATTTT. Protein product: CASSLIGRGFTDTQYF.

Details on this clone: Other DNA sequences from this sample encode an identical CDR3 as well. The chain is built from TRBV19 and TRBJ2-5; no clear D gene. The CDR3 runs 12 residues. Trimming pared 6 bases from V and 4 bases from J, leaving 9 bases between. The germline V gene has CDR1 LNHDA and CDR2 SQIVND (reference sequence). CDR3 in amino acids: CASRLAGETQYF. In DNA form, the CDR3 reads TGTGCCAGTAGGTTGGCAGGAGAGACCCAGTACTTC.

The chain uses TRBV5-5 and TRBJ2-5, with D maybe TRBD2 (6 bases). The V end was cut by 1 base, the J end by 1 base, with 14 bases between. Germline V gives CDR1 SGHKS, CDR2 YYEKEE (reference sequence). The CDR3 runs to 16 residues. In DNA, the CDR3 is TGTGCCAGCAGCTTGACTAGCAGATACTCCCAAGAGACCCAGTACTTC. Its protein product is CASSLTSRYSQETQYF.

The count of this clone is one. The rearrangement joins TRBV6-5 to TRBJ2-3; D is perhaps TRBD2 (5 bases). V was trimmed by 10 bases and J by 5 bases, leaving 19 bases between them. The CDR3 runs to 14 residues. Germline assignment: CDR1 MNHEY and CDR2 SVGAGI. DNA for the CDR3: TGTGCCACCCTACATCCTCAAGGGAGAGATACGCAGTATTTT. Translated, it gives CATLHPQGRDTQYF.

The V call is TRBV18, the J call TRBJ2-5; D is unresolved. There are 16 residues in the CDR3. The ends were cut back, 1 base at V and 4 bases at J, with 16 bases in the middle. CDR1 and CDR2 (germline): KGHSH, LQKENI. This CDR3 reads CASSPLALTTGETQYF. The CDR3 DNA reads as TGTGCCAGCTCACCACTTGCGCTCACGACGGGAGAGACCCAGTACTTC.

Written as DNA, the CDR3 is TGTGCCAGCAGTTTGGGGGGCTCCTATAATTCACCCCTCCACTTT. It codes for CASSLGGSYNSPLHF. J is TRBJ1-6 and V is TRBV27; perhaps TRBD1 as D (5 bases). The germline gives CDR1 MNHEY, CDR2 SMNVEV (reference sequence). V was clipped by 3 bases and J by 0 bases, with 6 bases between them. This CDR3 has 15 amino acids.

A single count supports this clone. The V gene is TRBV5-1, the J gene TRBJ2-5; weak D call: TRBD1 (5 bases). CDR3 length equals 13 residues. V lost 1 base to trimming and J lost 2 bases, with 6 bases between them. CDR1 and CDR2 from the germline V gene are SGHRS and YFSETQ. The CDR3 DNA reads TGCGCCAGCAGCTTGAGACAGCAAGAGACCCAGTACTTC. This sequence encodes CASSLRQQETQYF. Filled out from reference TRBV5-1 and TRBJ2-5, the complete variable domain reads KAGVTQTPRYLIKTRGQQVTLSCSPISGHRSVSWYQQTPGQGLQFLFEYFSETQRNKGNFPGRFSGRQFSNSRSEMNVSTLELGDSALYLCASSLRQQETQYFGPGTRLLVL.

The chain recombines TRBV19 with TRBJ2-1; D is possibly TRBD1 (5 bases). Germline V gene lookup returns CDR1 LNHDA and CDR2 SQIVND (reference sequence). The V and J ends lost 8 bases and 9 bases respectively, with 11 bases between them. The CDR3 sequence is 11 residues long. The chain's CDR3 is CASEKQGEQFF. CDR3 bases: TGTGCCAGTGAAAAGCAGGGTGAGCAGTTCTTC.

The gene calls are TRBV29-1 and TRBJ1-5, with D perhaps matching TRBD1 (5 bases). V lost 3 bases, J lost 2 bases, and 11 bases lay in between. Germline V gene sequence: CDR1 SQVTM, CDR2 ANQGSEA. There are 14 residues in the CDR3. Here the CDR3 DNA reads TGCAGCGTTGATTACGGAGGGGGCAATCAGCCCCAGCATTTT. Translation gives CSVDYGGGNQPQHF.

J is TRBJ1-2 and V is TRBV30; D gene uncertain. The CDR3 runs 13 residues. In germline, CDR1 is GTSNPN, CDR2 SVGIG (reference sequence). V lost 0 bases and J lost 4, with 9 bases in between. DNA for the CDR3: TGTGCCTGGAGTGTCAGTCGGAGCTATGGCTACACCTTC. Its translation: CAWSVSRSYGYTF.

This clone has only one observation. The CDR3 nucleotides are TGTGCCAGAAGTTTCCGGAGGGCGGAAAATCAGCCCCAGCATTTT. Translating gives CARSFRRAENQPQHF. This chain connects TRBV5-3 to TRBJ1-5; D not certain. TRBV5-3 is recorded as an ORF, its role being uncertain. V was cut by 5 bases and J by 4 bases, with 16 bases left in between. The CDR3 loop spans 15 amino acids.

The rearrangement joins TRBV4-2 to TRBJ2-7, with TRBD1 as a possible D gene (6 bases). The CDR3 is 16 amino acids. The V end was cut by 0 bases, the J end by 0 bases, with 12 bases between. Per germline, CDR1 LGHNA and CDR2 YNFKEQ. CDR3 in DNA: TGTGCCAGCAGCCAAGATCGGACAGAGAGCTCCTACGAGCAGTACTTC. It is translated as CASSQDRTESSYEQYF.

This rearrangement joins TRBV7-9 to TRBJ1-4; D is uncertain. The CDR3 has 15 amino acids. Germline lookup yields CDR1 SEHNR and CDR2 FQNEAQ (reference sequence). V was pared by 5 bases and J by 0 bases, with 10 bases between. The CDR3 loop is CASSPTRATNEKLFF. The CDR3, as DNA: TGTGCCAGCAGCCCGACTAGAGCAACTAATGAAAAACTGTTTTTT. Combining the CDR3 with reference TRBV7-9 and TRBJ1-4 gives the whole variable domain DTGVSQNPRHKITKRGQNVTFRCDPISEHNRLYWYRQTLGQGPEFLTYFQNEAQLEKSRLLSDRFSAERPKGSFSTLEIQRTEQGDSAMYLCASSPTRATNEKLFFGSGTQLSVL.

The rearrangement joins TRBV15 to TRBJ1-2, with 7 bases lining up with TRBD1. The V gene end was trimmed by 5 bases and the J gene end by 3 bases; junction bases not matched to a gene: 9. Germline V gene lookup returns CDR1 LNHNV and CDR2 YYDKDF (reference sequence). This CDR3 spans 15 amino acids. The CDR3 sequence is CATSPTGEDYYGYTF. In nucleotides, the CDR3 is TGTGCCACCAGCCCCACAGGGGAGGACTACTATGGCTACACCTTC.

This clone appeared a few times. The junction departs from the called germline gene at one end, perhaps through a read error. The chain is built from TRBV7-7 and TRBJ2-2; tentative D call: TRBD1 (5 bases). CDR1 SSHAT and CDR2 FNYEAQ come from the germline V gene (reference sequence). The CDR3 runs 12 residues. The CDR3 reads CASRAHTGELFF. Written as DNA, the CDR3 is TGTGCTAGCAGGGCTCACACCGGGGAGCTGTTTTTT.

J is TRBJ2-2 and V is TRBV11-2; D not certain. V lost 3 bases to trimming and J lost 6 bases, with 8 bases between them. The germline gives CDR1 SGHAT, CDR2 FQNNGV. The CDR3 contains 13 residues. The CDR3 reads CASSFLSAGELFF. In nucleotides, the CDR3 is TGTGCCAGCAGCTTCCTTTCCGCCGGGGAGCTGTTTTTT. Using reference TRBV11-2 and TRBJ2-2 for the parts outside the CDR3, the full variable domain is EAGVAQSPRYKIIEKRQSVAFWCNPISGHATLYWYQQILGQGPKLLIQFQNNGVVDDSQLPKDRFSAERLKGVDSTLKIQPAKLEDSAVYLCASSFLSAGELFFGEGSRLTVL.

The rearrangement joins TRBV4-3 to TRBJ2-7, with D perhaps TRBD2 (6 bases). The V end lost 1 base, the J end lost 2 bases, and 18 bases lay between the germline ends. The CDR3 consists of 17 residues. Germline CDR1 reads LGHNA; CDR2 reads YSLEER. The CDR3 is CASSQALLAPEPYEQYF. The CDR3 coding sequence is TGCGCCAGCAGCCAAGCTCTTCTAGCGCCAGAGCCCTACGAGCAGTACTTC.

The V call is TRBV19, the J call TRBJ2-7, with 8 bases lining up with TRBD2. The length of the CDR3 is 14 residues. Per germline, CDR1 LNHDA and CDR2 SQIVND (reference sequence). The junction had 5 bases not matched to a gene; V was cut back by 3 bases and J by 4 bases. CDR3 loop: CASSMGSGTYEQYF. The CDR3 bases are TGTGCCAGTAGTATGGGTAGCGGGACGTACGAGCAGTACTTC.